The source of this T cell receptor (beta chain) is a study of T cell changes during pregnancy in multiple sclerosis (dated by TCRdb to about 2019). Context from the whole study: In women with multiple sclerosis, the researchers looked at how the T cell repertoire shifted as pregnancy progressed.

This clone showed up just once. It has no known antigen specificity. No base quality information exists; no much larger clone differs at one position. Library method: the immunoSEQ multiplex PCR assay. TCRdb holds this immuneACCESS table with in-frame rearrangements only. Some clones are missing; in checked studies, unresolved V genes explain under half, and the rest has no known cause. Within this sample are almost 40,000 clones, with around 91% of them counted one time only. Jointly, the top ten make up 0.6% to 0.8% of the sample. Here the sequenced sample was CD4+ T cells from peripheral blood mononuclear cells, taken in the second trimester of pregnancy. The origin of this receptor is a female donor in good health, enrolled as a control in a pregnancy study.

CDR3 sequence: CASSVPARDSVNYGYTF. The nucleotides read TGTGCCAGTAGTGTCCCCGCCCGGGACAGCGTTAACTATGGCTACACCTTC. This receptor chain uses TRBV19 and TRBJ1-2; the junction holds 7 bases that match TRBD1. Looking up the germline V gene (reference sequence) yields CDR1 LNHDA and CDR2 SQIVND. Measured from the cysteine to the phenylalanine, the CDR3 is 17 residues long. Kept here is only the CDR3 DNA, which spans 51 bases and is read in frame from base 1. V and J are trimmed by 5 bases and 1 base, and the gene matches miss 13 bases of the junction.